The rows below give T cell receptor beta chains drawn from one sample of a study of T cell responses to AZD1222 COVID-19 vaccine. Assay used: immunoSEQ multiplex PCR; TCRdb lists only in-frame clones, some missing. Here the sample spans around 130,000 clones, 93% being singletons. The specimen comprised peripheral blood, sampled on day 0 of AZD1222 vaccination. Every receptor here comes from an adult in good health. CDR3s include the opening cysteine and the closing phenylalanine or tryptophan. A D gene is named only where the DNA matches it firmly. A clone size is listed for some rows: how often the clone was seen (once, few, many), or a class if it is expanded.

size	J	D	V	DNA	CDR3
-	TRBJ1-2	-	TRBV10-2	TGCGCCAGCAGTTTGACAGCTAACTATGGCTACACCTTC	CASSLTANYGYTF
-	TRBJ1-2	-	TRBV2	TGTGCCAGCAGTGAAGGGCTGACCTATGGCTACACCTTC	CASSEGLTYGYTF
-	TRBJ1-2	-	TRBV19	TGTGCCAGTAGTATCACAGGGTATGGCTACACCTTC	CASSITGYGYTF
-	TRBJ2-7	-	TRBV6-1	TGTGCCAGCAGTGAAGCGCCCTTCCTCGAGCAGTACTTC	CASSEAPFLEQYF
-	TRBJ1-3	-	TRBV7-3	TGTGCCAGCAGCTTAGGGCAACATGGAGGTGGAAACACCATATATTTT	CASSLGQHGGGNTIYF
-	TRBJ1-2	-	TRBV7-3	TGTGCCAGCAGCTTAAACGCCAGGGTCGGGGGCTACACCTTC	CASSLNARVGGYTF
few	TRBJ2-3	-	TRBV7-2	TGTGCCAGCTCGGAATACAATACGCAGTATTTT	CASSEYNTQYF
-	TRBJ2-7	TRBD1	TRBV19	TGTGCCAGCCCACAGGGGACGGGGTCCTACGAGCAGTACTTC	CASPQGTGSYEQYF
-	TRBJ2-1	-	TRBV9	TGTGCCAGCAGCGCCGTGGGGGGATGGAGCTCCTACAATGAGCAGTTCTTC	CASSAVGGWSSYNEQFF
-	TRBJ1-1	-	TRBV30	TGTGCCTGGAGTAGGGCAGCCAGCATGAACACTGAAGCTTTCTTT	CAWSRAASMNTEAFF
-	TRBJ1-5	-	TRBV2	TGTGCCAGCAGGAGAATTAGCAATCAGCCCCAGCATTTT	CASRRISNQPQHF
-	TRBJ2-7	TRBD1	TRBV5-4	TGTGCCAGCAGCTCGGGACAGGGGCCTTTTTCCTACGAGCAGTACTTC	CASSSGQGPFSYEQYF
-	TRBJ1-3	-	TRBV3-1/TRBV3-2	TGTGCCAGCAGCCAAGCCCAAAACACCATATATTTT	CASSQAQNTIYF
-	TRBJ1-2	-	TRBV5-5	TGTGCCAGCAGCCACAGACCGTATGGCTACACCTTC	CASSHRPYGYTF
-	TRBJ1-1	TRBD1	TRBV19	TGTGCCAGTAGTTGGGGACAGGGAAACACTGAAGCTTTCTTT	CASSWGQGNTEAFF
-	TRBJ1-4	TRBD1	TRBV7-9	TGTGCCAGCAGCCTCCACCGGGACAGGGACGAAAAACTGTTTTTT	CASSLHRDRDEKLFF
-	TRBJ2-1	-	TRBV19	TGTGCCAGTAGTTTCCGAGACCGAGGCCATGAGCAGTTCTTC	CASSFRDRGHEQFF
-	TRBJ1-6	-	TRBV12-3/TRBV12-4	TGTGCCAGCAGTTTAGTAAGTTCACCCCTCCACTTT	CASSLVSSPLHF
-	TRBJ2-5	TRBD1	TRBV5-1	TGCGCCAGCAGCCTCCAACCGGGACAGCAAGAGACCCAGTACTTC	CASSLQPGQQETQYF
-	TRBJ2-1	TRBD2	TRBV18	TGTGCCAGCTCACCGTCGCGCGGGAGCTCCTACAATGAGCAGTTCTTC	CASSPSRGSSYNEQFF
-	TRBJ1-5	-	TRBV19	TGTGCCAGTAGTAAAGGGTCGGGGCCGAATAGCAATCAGCCCCAGCATTTT	CASSKGSGPNSNQPQHF
-	TRBJ2-7	-	TRBV18	TGTGCCAGCTCACCACAGCAAGGGACCTACGAGCTGTACTTC	CASSPQQGTYELYF
once	TRBJ2-1	-	TRBV10-1	TGCGCCAGCAGTGATCAGTCCTCGTGGGGTAATGAGCAGTTCTTC	CASSDQSSWGNEQFF
few	TRBJ1-1	-	TRBV7-9	TGTGCCAGCAGCGCTAAACAGGGAAGATACACTGAAGCTTTCTTT	CASSAKQGRYTEAFF
-	TRBJ1-1	-	TRBV7-2	TGTGCCAGCAGTCTGGACAGACGGAACACTGAAGCTTTCTTT	CASSLDRRNTEAFF
-	TRBJ1-5	-	TRBV3-1/TRBV3-2	TGTGCCAGCAGCCAAGGACTCGGTGGAGGTCAGCCCCAGCATTTT	CASSQGLGGGQPQHF
-	TRBJ2-7	TRBD2	TRBV18	TGTGCCAGCTCACCACCGGGACTACCGACCTACGAGCAGTACTTC	CASSPPGLPTYEQYF
-	TRBJ2-7	-	TRBV6-5	TGTGCCAGCAGATTCGGGGGCTCCTACGAGCAGTACTTC	CASRFGGSYEQYF
-	TRBJ1-5	TRBD1	TRBV12-5	TGTGCTAGTGGTCCGACAGGGGATAGCAATCAGCCCCAGCATTTT	CASGPTGDSNQPQHF
-	TRBJ2-1	TRBD2	TRBV11-2	TGTGCCAGCAGGGGACGACTAGCGGGGGGCTACAATGAGCAGTTCTTC	CASRGRLAGGYNEQFF
-	TRBJ2-7	TRBD1	TRBV19	TGTGCCAGTAGTTGGGACAGGTCTTACGAGCAGTACTTC	CASSWDRSYEQYF